These 3 T cell receptor beta chains came from one sample sequenced in a study of molecular identifiers for immune sequencing clone quantification. TCRdb ran MiXCR on the PCR reads and lists one entry per CDR3 protein. The sample consists of 490,000 or so distinct CDR3 sequences, 20% to 25% of them appearing once. The sequencing input was naive CD8+ T cells from blood, with Jurkat cell RNA spiked in. Specified subset: FACS-sorted CD8+CD4-CCR7+CD45RA+ naive T cells. Every receptor here comes from a human donor in good health. Some libraries in this study had Jurkat cell RNA spiked in.

This clonotype has ten or more counts. The chain joins TRBV29-1 to TRBJ2-7, with 13 bases matching TRBD2. Trimming cost V 6 bases and J 6 bases; bases outside gene matches: 11. Germline CDR1 reads SQVTM; CDR2 reads ANQGSEA. The CDR3 is made up of 15 amino acids. CDR3 DNA sequence: TGCAGCGTGGGCGAGGGACTAGCGGGGATTGGCGAGCAGTACTTC. This gives the protein CSVGEGLAGIGEQYF.

The V and J genes are TRBV2 and TRBJ2-5; TRBD1 agrees at 7 bases. With 6 bases clipped from V and 7 bases from J, the junction kept 11 bases outside the gene matches. Per germline, CDR1 SNHLY and CDR2 FYNNEI. The CDR3 extends over 14 amino acids. DNA of the CDR3: TGTGCCAGCAGGGACAGGACGACCGAAGGGACCCAGTACTTC. Amino acids: CASRDRTTEGTQYF. The full variable domain, its missing parts supplied by reference TRBV2 and TRBJ2-5, is EPEVTQTPSHQVTQMGQEVILRCVPISNHLYFYWYRQILGQKVEFLVSFYNNEISEKSEIFDDQFSVERPDGSNFTLKIRSTKLEDSAMYFCASRDRTTEGTQYFGPGTRLLVL.

V usage is TRBV7-2 and J usage is TRBJ2-5; D may match TRBD1 or TRBD2 (6 bases each). This CDR3 comprises 16 residues. Germline V gene data show CDR1 as SGHTA and CDR2 as FQGNSA. Trimming pared 3 bases from V and 2 bases from J, leaving 16 bases between. The CDR3 region is CASSLGRRGIQETQYF. The CDR3 DNA is TGTGCCAGCAGCTTGGGGCGGAGGGGGATTCAAGAGACCCAGTACTTC.